This T cell receptor beta chain is from a study of long-term antiretroviral therapy in people with HIV. The CDR3 has 10 residues. The germline CDR1 and CDR2 sequences are DFQATT and SNEGSKA (reference sequence). V shed 7 bases and J shed 7 bases, with 7 bases lying between them. The assay, immunoSEQ v3.0, was run at survey level. Libraries were prepared by immunoSEQ multiplex PCR; TCRdb keeps only in-frame clonotypes and omits some of them. The sample includes about 12,000 clones, about 87% of them seen just once. In each sample, roughly 0.9-10 million cryopreserved PBMC were present before DNA extraction.

The chain joins TRBV20-1 to TRBJ1-4, with no clear D. The sequenced sample was unsorted PBMCs, obtained 2.1 years after starting antiretroviral therapy. The TCR comes from a middle-aged woman with HIV. CDR3 amino acids: CSGLGEKLFF. In DNA form, the CDR3 reads TGCAGTGGACTGGGTGAAAAACTGTTTTTT.